Listed here are 26 T cell receptor beta chains from one sample, sequenced in a study of STAT3 mutations in large granular lymphocyte leukemia. Their antigen targets remain unknown. Method: immunoSEQ multiplex PCR; TCRdb's copy keeps in-frame clones and lacks some. This table holds over 3,500 clones, roughly 80% found once. The study, taken as a whole, reports: Every T-LGLL patient had at least one immunodominant TCRbeta clonotype.

Specimen: peripheral blood mononuclear cells. Every receptor here comes from a man in his forties with T-cell large granular lymphocyte leukemia. Some clones in this sample may be carry-over from other donors' samples.

This chain joins TRBV7-8 and TRBJ1-1, with D uncertain. This CDR3 contains 18 residues. V lost 5 bases and J lost 1, with 23 bases in between. In germline, CDR1 is SGHVS, CDR2 FQNEAQ. The CDR3 region is CASSHSQTRARRNTEAFF. The CDR3 DNA sequence: TGTGCCAGCAGCCACAGCCAGACCCGGGCACGGAGGAACACTGAAGCTTTCTTT.

The gene calls are TRBV7-9 and TRBJ2-5, with TRBD1 matching over 7 bases. J gave up 5 bases and V 1 base, and 1 base lay outside the gene matches. Germline V gives CDR1 SEHNR, CDR2 FQNEAQ (reference sequence). This CDR3 region has 13 residues. The CDR3 nucleotides are TGTGCCAGCAGCTTAGGCAGGGGGGAGACCCAGTACTTC. This encodes CASSLGRGETQYF.

In its sample, this clone was seen once. V gene TRBV5-1 combines with J gene TRBJ2-3; 9 bases map to TRBD1. This CDR3 spans 16 amino acids. Per germline, CDR1 SGHRS and CDR2 YFSETQ. With V trimmed by 3 bases and J by 2 bases, 7 bases remained unmatched. CDR3 sequence (DNA): TGCGCCAGCAGCTACGGGACAGGGAGGAACACAGATACGCAGTATTTT. Its protein is CASSYGTGRNTDTQYF. Variable domain in full (rest from reference TRBV5-1 and TRBJ2-3): KAGVTQTPRYLIKTRGQQVTLSCSPISGHRSVSWYQQTPGQGLQFLFEYFSETQRNKGNFPGRFSGRQFSNSRSEMNVSTLELGDSALYLCASSYGTGRNTDTQYFGPGTRLTVL.

The rearrangement uses TRBV9 and TRBJ2-7; weak D call: TRBD2 (7 bases). V was pared by 0 bases and J by 2 bases, with 15 bases between. The CDR3 runs to 16 residues. Germline CDR1 reads SGDLS; CDR2 reads YYNGEE. For the CDR3, the DNA is TGTGCCAGCAGCGTAGGGAGCGGGACACAAGCCTACGAGCAGTACTTC. It is translated as CASSVGSGTQAYEQYF.

The genes are TRBV5-4 and TRBJ2-1; 11 nucleotides align to TRBD2. J was trimmed by 0 bases and V by 4 bases; bases with no gene match: 3. CDR3 size: 16 residues. Per germline, CDR1 SGHNT and CDR2 YYREEE (reference sequence). CDR3 loop: CASSLAGGRSYNEQFF. DNA of the CDR3: TGTGCCAGCAGCCTAGCGGGGGGCCGCTCCTACAATGAGCAGTTCTTC.

This clone has only one observation. The CDR3 region has the DNA TGTGCCAGCAGCGTAGGACCTAGCGGGGTGATGTACGAGCAGTACTTC. It translates to CASSVGPSGVMYEQYF. V and J are TRBV9 and TRBJ2-7, with 9 bases fitting TRBD2. This CDR3 is built from 16 residues. Looked up from germline, CDR1 is SGDLS and CDR2 is YYNGEE. J lost 4 bases, V lost 0 bases, and 8 bases had no gene match.

The genes are TRBV10-1 and TRBJ2-5, with D possibly TRBD1 on 7 matching bases. This CDR3 has 14 residues. Trimming removed 0 bases at V and 6 bases at J, with 11 bases between. The germline V gene has CDR1 WNHNN and CDR2 SYGVQD (reference sequence). The CDR3 protein is CASSESPGGKTQYF. The CDR3 nucleotides are TGCGCCAGCAGTGAGTCACCAGGGGGGAAGACCCAGTACTTC.

This chain joins TRBV27 and TRBJ2-1; weak D call: TRBD2 (6 bases). Germline-derived CDR1 and CDR2 are MNHEY and SMNVEV (reference sequence). The CDR3 sequence is 14 residues long. Trimming removed 4 bases at V and 6 bases at J, with 13 bases between. As DNA, the CDR3 is TGTGCCAGCAGTTCCGGACTATTCACCAATGAGCAGTTCTTC. It is translated as CASSSGLFTNEQFF.

In this sample, this clone turned up once. The V and J genes are TRBV5-6 and TRBJ2-3; D gene unclear. CDR1 is SGHDT, CDR2 YYEEEE, per germline. The V end was cut by 1 base, the J end by 0 bases, with 12 bases between. This CDR3 is 16 amino acids long. The CDR3 sequence is CASSLIGHLSTDTQYF. CDR3 in DNA: TGTGCCAGCAGCTTGATCGGTCACCTTAGCACAGATACGCAGTATTTT.

The rearrangement uses TRBV11-1 and TRBJ1-1; D gene uncertain. The CDR3 has 13 amino acids. Germline CDR1 is SGHAT and CDR2 is FQDESV (reference sequence). The V and J ends lost 5 bases and 1 base respectively, with 8 bases between them. Written as DNA, the CDR3 is TGTGCCAGCAGCACGTTCGGGAACACTGAAGCTTTCTTT. It specifies CASSTFGNTEAFF.

J is TRBJ1-2 and V is TRBV29-1, with a weak D call TRBD1 (5 bases). Trimming took off 7 bases at V and 12 bases at J, with 9 bases between the two ends. CDR3 length equals 8 residues. CDR1 is SQVTM, CDR2 ANQGSEA, per germline. The CDR3 DNA follows: TGCAGCGCCGAGGGGCACACCTTC. Amino acids: CSAEGHTF.

The V and J genes are TRBV2 and TRBJ1-6; 8 bases match TRBD1. Germline V lookup: CDR1 SNHLY, CDR2 FYNNEI. V dropped 4 bases and J dropped 3; count of bases not matched to a gene: 2. The CDR3 sequence is 15 residues long. The CDR3 is CASSGDRGYNSPLHF. In DNA form, the CDR3 reads TGTGCCAGCAGTGGCGACAGGGGCTATAATTCACCCCTCCACTTT.

The table lists this clone with a count of one. V is TRBV25-1 and J is TRBJ1-6; D might be TRBD1 (6 bases). This CDR3 has 13 residues. CDR1 MGHDK and CDR2 SYGVNS come from the germline V gene. V was cut by 5 bases and J by 10 bases, with 12 bases left in between. In DNA form, the CDR3 reads TGTGCCAGCAGTACCACAGGGTACTCACCCCTCCACTTT. Amino acid sequence: CASSTTGYSPLHF.

This clone was found once. V usage is TRBV5-1 and J usage is TRBJ2-2, with a weak D call TRBD2 (5 bases). The CDR3 is 16 residues long. Germline values: CDR1 SGHRS, CDR2 YFSETQ. V lost 3 bases and J lost 11, with 23 bases in between. The chain's CDR3 is CASSSSPGLSGLELFF. The CDR3 DNA sequence: TGCGCCAGCAGCTCATCCCCCGGGCTTTCTGGACTCGAGCTGTTTTTT.

V usage is TRBV20-1 and J usage is TRBJ1-1; possible D gene TRBD1, 6 bases. The CDR3 contains 11 residues. Germline loops: CDR1 DFQATT, CDR2 SNEGSKA (reference sequence). V lost 3 bases and J 10 bases, leaving 12 bases between the germline ends. The CDR3 DNA follows: TGCAGTGCTAGGGGGGACAAAGTAGCTTTCTTT. It yields the protein CSARGDKVAFF.

The chain recombines TRBV5-1 with TRBJ1-1; TRBD1 matches 8 bases. The J segment lost 8 bases and the V segment lost 0 bases, leaving 9 bases of the junction unmatched. Germline V gene lookup returns CDR1 SGHRS and CDR2 YFSETQ. The CDR3 totals 15 residues. DNA of the CDR3: TGCGCCAGCAGCTTGGGGGCAGGGGGCTACCCGGAAGCTTTCTTT. Amino acid sequence: CASSLGAGGYPEAFF.

The chain joins TRBV5-1 to TRBJ1-2, with 11 bases lining up with TRBD1. This CDR3 comprises 15 residues. Germline V lookup: CDR1 SGHRS, CDR2 YFSETQ. V trimming: 3 bases; J trimming: 6 bases; junction bases outside the gene matches: 7. The CDR3 spells CASSSGQGAINGYTF. The CDR3 DNA reads as TGCGCCAGCAGCTCTGGACAGGGGGCGATCAATGGCTACACCTTC.

This clone is categorized as medium-sized. V usage is TRBV19 and J usage is TRBJ1-1; D perhaps matches TRBD1 (5 bases). The CDR3 extends over 16 amino acids. Per the germline V gene, CDR1 is LNHDA and CDR2 is SQIVND (reference sequence). The V end lost 4 bases, the J end lost 0 bases, and 15 bases lay between the germline ends. The CDR3 DNA reads TGTGCCAGTAGTAATGGTGGGGCATACATGAACACTGAAGCTTTCTTT. Its protein product is CASSNGGAYMNTEAFF.

Here the CDR3 reads CASSLSWDRDKPNEKLFF. CDR3 sequence (DNA): TGTGCCAGCAGTTTATCGTGGGACAGGGATAAACCTAATGAAAAACTGTTTTTT. The gene calls are TRBV27 and TRBJ1-4; 9 nucleotides agree with TRBD1. Germline CDR1 reads MNHEY; CDR2 reads SMNVEV (reference sequence). This CDR3 is 18 amino acids long. The trim removed 0 bases at V and 3 bases at J, leaving 8 bases unmatched.

J is TRBJ2-5 and V is TRBV7-9; possible D gene TRBD1, 6 bases. Germline V CDR1 and CDR2: SEHNR, FQNEAQ (reference sequence). V lost 5 bases, J lost 9 bases, and 16 bases lay in between. The CDR3 is 13 amino acids. This CDR3 is CASSPRTVGAQYF. Written as DNA, the CDR3 is TGTGCCAGCAGCCCCCGGACAGTAGGGGCCCAGTACTTC.

This chain uses TRBV5-4 with TRBJ1-2; TRBD1 matches 7 bases. This CDR3 spans 13 amino acids. With V trimmed by 6 bases and J by 8 bases, 10 bases remained unmatched. Per the germline V gene, CDR1 is SGHNT and CDR2 is YYREEE (reference sequence). CDR3 DNA: TGTGCCAGCACCCCCCAGGGACAGCGGGGCTACACCTTC. Its protein is CASTPQGQRGYTF.

The chain recombines TRBV7-2 with TRBJ2-5, with a weak D call TRBD1 (6 bases). This CDR3 comprises 15 residues. The V end was cut by 5 bases, the J end by 5 bases, with 18 bases between. Germline V gene sequence: CDR1 SGHTA, CDR2 FQGNSA. The CDR3: CASSPRGQGGETQYF. In DNA, the CDR3 is TGTGCCAGCAGCCCCCGGGGACAAGGCGGCGAGACCCAGTACTTC.

This clone was observed a handful of times. The chain combines TRBV27 with TRBJ2-7, with 11 bases lining up with TRBD2. The CDR3 consists of 14 residues. Germline CDR1 and CDR2: MNHEY and SMNVEV (reference sequence). Trimming cost V 7 bases and J 2 bases; bases outside gene matches: 4. DNA of the CDR3: TGTGCCAGCAAGGTAGCGGGGGGGCCCTACGAGCAGTACTTC. This encodes CASKVAGGPYEQYF.

In its sample, this clone was seen once. The chain couples TRBV27 to TRBJ1-2, with D maybe TRBD1 (5 bases). The CDR3 runs to 13 residues. V lost 4 bases to trimming and J lost 4 bases, with 10 bases between them. Germline V gene data show CDR1 as MNHEY and CDR2 as SMNVEV (reference sequence). The CDR3 nucleotides read TGTGCCAGCAGTTGGGGGTCAGCCTATGGCTACACCTTC. This encodes CASSWGSAYGYTF.

The genes are TRBV19 and TRBJ1-5, with a weak D call TRBD1 (6 bases). The V gene's germline CDR1 is LNHDA and CDR2 SQIVND (reference sequence). The CDR3 spans 13 residues. With 3 bases removed from V and 6 bases from J, the gap between germline ends came to 9 bases. The CDR3 bases are TGTGCCAGTAGTATGGCAGGGGCTCAGCCCCAGCATTTT. This sequence encodes CASSMAGAQPQHF.

The J gene is TRBJ2-1, the V gene TRBV5-4; 8 nucleotides line up with TRBD2. Germline CDR1 and CDR2: SGHNT and YYREEE (reference sequence). The J segment lost 7 bases and the V segment lost 3 bases, leaving 15 bases of the junction unmatched. CDR3 size: 17 residues. The CDR3, as DNA: TGTGCCAGCAGCTCCCGGCGAGGTAGCGGGGCGGGGAATGAGCAGTTCTTC. It translates to CASSSRRGSGAGNEQFF.